This T cell receptor (beta chain) was obtained from a study of shared clonotypes between healthy human individuals. The assay was immunoSEQ multiplex PCR, and TCRdb's table has in-frame clones only and misses some. The data hold fewer than 200,000 clones, with around 63% observed a single time. What was sequenced was memory CD4+ T cells sorted from blood. This sample's subset: CD45RA-negative fraction. This sequence was found in a man aged 25-40 years in good health.

The CDR3 spells CASSITLGQGNTEAFF. CDR3 bases: TGTGCCAGTAGTATTACCTTGGGACAGGGGAACACTGAAGCTTTCTTT. The rearrangement links TRBV19 to TRBJ1-1; 9 nucleotides match TRBD1. Trimming removed 3 bases from V and 1 base from J; junction bases left unmatched: 6. Germline-derived CDR1 and CDR2 are LNHDA and SQIVND (reference sequence). The CDR3 totals 16 residues.